This T cell receptor (beta chain) was captured in a study of blood T cell repertoires in COVID-19. Germline CDR1 and CDR2: MNHEY and SVGAGI. This CDR3 is built from 11 residues. V gave up 4 bases and J gave up 2 bases, with 3 bases separating them. This clone was counted once. This table comes from immunoSEQ multiplex PCR, and its TCRdb copy is limited to in-frame clones, with some not included. The sample has over 100,000 clones; roughly 88% are singletons. The receptor was derived from an elderly woman with active or convalescent COVID-19. Sequences were obtained from peripheral blood. The genes are TRBV6-5 and TRBJ2-7; D remains unclear. CDR3 sequence (DNA): TGTGCCAGCAGTTTCACCTACGAGCAGTACTTC. It codes for CASSFTYEQYF.